The 21 T cell receptor beta chains reported below all come from one sample, sequenced in a study of T cell responses to AZD1222 COVID-19 vaccine. The protocol was immunoSEQ multiplex PCR, while the TCRdb copy is restricted to in-frame clones and leaves out a portion. The sample contains about 160,000 clones, 92% of which appear only once. Source: peripheral blood, taken 28 days after the second AZD1222 dose. Every receptor here comes from an adult who received the AZD1222 COVID-19 vaccine.

The chain couples TRBV7-9 to TRBJ2-1; D is possibly TRBD1 or TRBD2 (5 bases each). The germline V gene encodes CDR1 SEHNR and CDR2 FQNEAQ (reference sequence). The CDR3 has 14 amino acids. Trimming took off 8 bases at V and 0 bases at J, with 11 bases between the two ends. The CDR3 region has the DNA TGTGCCAGCCCCCCAGGGAGCTCCTACAATGAGCAGTTCTTC. This translates into CASPPGSSYNEQFF.

This clone was observed a single time. The chain links TRBV14 to TRBJ1-6, with TRBD1 matching 8 bases. Per the germline V gene, CDR1 is SGHDN and CDR2 is FVKESK. With V trimmed by 0 bases and J by 5 bases, 21 bases remained unmatched. The CDR3 consists of 22 residues. The CDR3 DNA follows: TGTGCCAGCAGCCAAGATCGACCCGACAATAAGCCAGGGACAGGAAATAATTCACCCCTCCACTTT. Amino acids: CASSQDRPDNKPGTGNNSPLHF. Together with reference TRBV14 and TRBJ1-6, the CDR3 gives the full variable domain: EAGVTQFPSHSVIEKGQTVTLRCDPISGHDNLYWYRRVMGKEIKFLLHFVKESKQDESGMPNNRFLAERTGGTYSTLKVQPAELEDSGVYFCASSQDRPDNKPGTGNNSPLHFGNGTRLTVT.

The J gene is TRBJ1-1, the V gene TRBV5-1; no reliable D call. V was pared by 4 bases and J by 0 bases, with 10 bases between. The CDR3 covers 14 residues. Germline CDR1 SGHRS, CDR2 YFSETQ. In DNA, the CDR3 is TGCGCCAGCAGCGCCGGACTGGTGAACACTGAAGCTTTCTTT. Translation: CASSAGLVNTEAFF.

The V gene is TRBV14, the J gene TRBJ1-2; D call uncertain. Germline CDR1 is SGHDN and CDR2 is FVKESK. The CDR3 runs 16 residues. The V gene lost 4 bases and the J gene lost 5 bases, with 20 bases spanning the gap. The DNA of the CDR3 is TGTGCCAGCAGCCCAACTCGGCATCGGTCGGGTTATGGCTACACCTTC. This encodes CASSPTRHRSGYGYTF.

The CDR3 spells CASRGPSLSGNTIYF. The CDR3, as DNA: TGTGCCAGCAGGGGACCATCCCTCTCTGGAAACACCATATATTTT. The chain carries TRBV7-9 and TRBJ1-3; TRBD1 might be the D (5 bases). The CDR3 runs to 15 residues. Trimming took off 6 bases at V and 0 bases at J, with 12 bases between the two ends. Germline loops: CDR1 SEHNR, CDR2 FQNEAQ (reference sequence).

The J gene is TRBJ2-1, the V gene TRBV2; 12 positions match TRBD2. Per the germline V gene, CDR1 is SNHLY and CDR2 is FYNNEI. CDR3 length equals 14 residues. V lost 10 bases, J lost 9 bases, and 10 bases stayed unmatched. CDR3 region: CATFLAGGPGEQFF. The CDR3 nucleotides are TGTGCCACCTTTCTAGCGGGAGGGCCGGGTGAGCAGTTCTTC.

This clone was detected once. The chain joins TRBV11-3 to TRBJ2-1; TRBD2 might be the D (6 bases). The germline V gene encodes CDR1 SGHNT and CDR2 YENEEA. The CDR3 consists of 13 residues. Trimming stripped 4 bases from V and 6 bases from J, with 10 bases between. CDR3 bases: TGTGCCAGCAGCTCGCGACTAGTCAATGAGCAGTTCTTC. Encoded protein: CASSSRLVNEQFF.

The rearrangement uses TRBV6-1 and TRBJ1-3; D not resolved. The germline gives CDR1 MNHNS, CDR2 SASEGT. This CDR3 region has 15 residues. V lost 2 bases, J lost 1 base, and 9 bases lay in between. In DNA form, the CDR3 reads TGTGCCAGCAGTGAAATCTGGGAATCTGGAAACACCATATATTTT. Translation gives CASSEIWESGNTIYF.

The chain carries TRBV3-1 (or the pseudogene TRBV3-2) and TRBJ2-1; D gene ambiguous. Trimming cost V 3 bases and J 9 bases, with 15 bases left between them. Germline loops: CDR1 LGHDT, CDR2 YNNKEL (reference sequence). This CDR3 comprises 14 residues. The CDR3 DNA is TGTGCCAGCAGCCAGGACCGGACCTCGAGTGAGCAGTTCTTC. Translating it yields CASSQDRTSSEQFF.

The rearrangement links TRBV7-9 to TRBJ1-2, with 7 bases matching TRBD1. CDR3 length: 12 residues. Germline CDR1 reads SEHNR; CDR2 reads FQNEAQ (reference sequence). V lost 5 bases, J lost 8 bases, and 5 bases stayed unmatched. The CDR3 reads CASSVQGWGYTF. The CDR3 region has the DNA TGTGCCAGCAGCGTACAGGGGTGGGGCTACACCTTC.

The J gene is TRBJ2-3, the V gene TRBV5-1; a weak D match, TRBD1 (6 bases). This CDR3 has 13 residues. V lost 6 bases, J lost 5 bases, and 13 bases lay in between. Per germline, CDR1 SGHRS and CDR2 YFSETQ. The CDR3 spells CASTPTGRDTQYF. In nucleotides, the CDR3 is TGCGCCAGCACCCCGACAGGTAGAGATACGCAGTATTTT.

The rearrangement links TRBV7-9 to TRBJ1-1; D remains ambiguous. Trimming shortened V by 5 bases and J by 4 bases, and 20 bases separated the two germline ends. This CDR3 is built from 16 residues. The germline gives CDR1 SEHNR, CDR2 FQNEAQ (reference sequence). In nucleotides, the CDR3 is TGTGCCAGCAGCCCCGAGGGAATGAGTATGGGCACTGAAGCTTTCTTT. This codes for CASSPEGMSMGTEAFF. Full variable domain (missing parts from reference TRBV7-9 and TRBJ1-1): DTGVSQNPRHKITKRGQNVTFRCDPISEHNRLYWYRQTLGQGPEFLTYFQNEAQLEKSRLLSDRFSAERPKGSFSTLEIQRTEQGDSAMYLCASSPEGMSMGTEAFFGQGTRLTVV.

This clone was detected only once. The rearrangement uses TRBV11-3 and TRBJ2-3, with TRBD2 matching 9 bases. The V and J ends lost 1 base and 3 bases, in that order; junction bases with no gene match: 2. The CDR3 has 15 amino acids. CDR1 is SGHNT, CDR2 YENEEA, per germline. The CDR3 reads CASSLVGLATDTQYF. The CDR3 nucleotides are TGTGCCAGCAGCTTAGTAGGACTAGCGACAGATACGCAGTATTTT.

In this sample, this clone turned up once. The J gene is TRBJ1-2, the V gene TRBV30; 7 nucleotides agree with TRBD1. Germline assignment: CDR1 GTSNPN and CDR2 SVGIG (reference sequence). The CDR3 runs to 15 residues. CDR3 sequence: CAGFRGQVLNYGYTF. The CDR3 DNA is TGTGCTGGATTCCGCGGACAGGTTTTAAACTATGGCTACACCTTC. Variable domain in full (rest from reference TRBV30 and TRBJ1-2): SQTIHQWPATLVQPVGSPLSLECTVEGTSNPNLYWYRQAAGRGLQLLFYSVGIGQISSEVPQNLSASRPQDRQFILSSKKLLLSDSGFYLCAGFRGQVLNYGYTFGSGTRLTVV.

The chain employs TRBV29-1 and TRBJ1-4, with TRBD1 matching over 7 bases. This CDR3 contains 13 residues. V dropped 7 bases and J dropped 5; count of bases not matched to a gene: 7. CDR1 and CDR2 from the germline V gene are SQVTM and ANQGSEA. CDR3 loop: CSALGQANEKLFF. Here the CDR3 DNA reads TGCAGCGCCCTAGGACAGGCGAATGAAAAACTGTTTTTT.

There are a few counts of this clone. V gene TRBV11-3 combines with J gene TRBJ1-3; possible D gene TRBD1, 5 bases. This CDR3 region has 13 residues. V was cut by 3 bases and J by 6 bases, with 9 bases left in between. CDR1 is SGHNT, CDR2 YENEEA, per germline. The chain's CDR3 is CASSFRAKNTIYF. In DNA, the CDR3 is TGTGCCAGCAGCTTCAGGGCCAAAAACACCATATATTTT. The full variable domain, in which reference TRBV11-3 and TRBJ1-3 provide the parts outside the CDR3, is EAGVVQSPRYKIIEKKQPVAFWCNPISGHNTLYWYLQNLGQGPELLIRYENEEAVDDSQLPKDRFSAERLKGVDSTLKIQPAELGDSAVYLCASSFRAKNTIYFGEGSWLTVV.

The chain has TRBV7-2 and TRBJ2-2; D not certain. The germline CDR1 and CDR2 sequences are SGHTA and FQGNSA. The CDR3 is 14 amino acids. The V and J ends lost 1 base and 7 bases respectively, with 10 bases between them. The CDR3 nucleotides read TGTGCCAGCAGCTTAGTTACCCCCTACGGGGAGCTGTTTTTT. As protein: CASSLVTPYGELFF.

The rearrangement joins TRBV28 to TRBJ2-7, with TRBD2 matching over 8 bases. J lost 7 bases, V lost 5 bases, and 4 bases had no gene match. This CDR3 spans 12 amino acids. Germline V gives CDR1 MDHEN, CDR2 SYDVKM. As DNA, the CDR3 is TGTGCCAGCAGTCCCTCTAGCGGGGAGCAGTACTTC. Translated: CASSPSSGEQYF.

J is TRBJ1-6 and V is TRBV2; D is uncertain. V was shortened by 2 bases and J by 8 bases, with 13 bases between the two germline ends. There are 15 residues in the CDR3. Germline CDR1 SNHLY, CDR2 FYNNEI. The CDR3 is CASSEWGLGYSPLHF. The CDR3 DNA sequence: TGTGCCAGCAGTGAATGGGGTTTGGGGTATTCACCCCTCCACTTT.

The chain links TRBV5-1 to TRBJ1-3, with D possibly being TRBD1 (6 bases). CDR1 and CDR2 (germline): SGHRS, YFSETQ. The CDR3 consists of 16 residues. V lost 0 bases and J lost 0, with 10 bases in between. CDR3 nucleotide sequence: TGCGCCAGCAGCTTGGGAGGACAGAGCTCTGGAAACACCATATATTTT. Amino acids: CASSLGGQSSGNTIYF.

J is TRBJ2-4 and V is TRBV7-8; D may be TRBD1 (6 bases). Germline V gene sequence: CDR1 SGHVS, CDR2 FQNEAQ. The CDR3 sequence is 15 residues long. The V gene lost 5 bases and the J gene lost 0 bases, with 11 bases spanning the gap. The CDR3 region is CASSPFRGAKNIQYF. CDR3 nucleotides: TGTGCCAGCAGCCCGTTCAGGGGAGCCAAAAACATTCAGTACTTC.